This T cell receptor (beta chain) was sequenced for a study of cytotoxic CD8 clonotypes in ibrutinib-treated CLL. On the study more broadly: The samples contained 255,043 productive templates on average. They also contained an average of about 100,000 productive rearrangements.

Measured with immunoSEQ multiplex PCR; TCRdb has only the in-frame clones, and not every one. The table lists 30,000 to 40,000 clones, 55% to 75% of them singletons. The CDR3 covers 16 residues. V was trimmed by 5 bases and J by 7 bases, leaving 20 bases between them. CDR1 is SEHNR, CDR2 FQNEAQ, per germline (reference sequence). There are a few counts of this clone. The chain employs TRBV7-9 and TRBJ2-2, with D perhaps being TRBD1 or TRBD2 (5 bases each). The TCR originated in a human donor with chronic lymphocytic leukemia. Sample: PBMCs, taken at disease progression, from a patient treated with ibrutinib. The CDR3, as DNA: TGTGCCAGCAGCAACTTAGGGGCCTGGAGCGGCGGGGAGCTGTTTTTT. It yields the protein CASSNLGAWSGGELFF.